This T cell receptor (beta chain) is drawn from a study of blood T cell repertoires in COVID-19. At the level of the study: Both acute and convalescent COVID-19 samples were obtained from the United States, Italy and Spain. The cDNA or gDNA used as material had been derived from T cells, B-cell-depleted T cells, or PBMCs.

The germline CDR1 and CDR2 sequences are SGHTA and FQGNSA. V lost 5 bases and J 7 bases, leaving 15 bases between the germline ends. The CDR3 contains 14 residues. Authors' methods: Estimation of nucleated cell counts was performed using reference gene primer amplification. Only in-frame clones appear in the TCRdb table, and some are missing; sequencing was by immunoSEQ multiplex PCR. The D gene and trimming were derived from the DNA, and the V and J assignments and clone size from that table. The profile shows hundreds of thousands of clones, 85% to 90% of them singletons. This receptor was taken from a woman between 35 and 50 years old who had recovered from COVID-19. The chain is built from TRBV7-2 and TRBJ2-1, with a weak D call TRBD1 (5 bases). The specimen sequenced was peripheral blood. CDR3 in amino acids: CASSPLGPGNEQFF. In DNA, the CDR3 is TGTGCCAGCAGCCCTCTGGGCCCAGGGAATGAGCAGTTCTTC.